These 17 T cell receptor beta chains originate from one sample sequenced in a study of blood T cell repertoires in COVID-19. The protocol was immunoSEQ multiplex PCR, while the TCRdb copy is restricted to in-frame clones and leaves out a portion. The repertoire has approximately 99,000 clones, over 80% of them found once; the top ten carry more than 3.5%. The sequenced sample consisted of peripheral blood. The receptor source for this set is a woman in her seventies with acute or convalescent COVID-19.

V is TRBV6-5 and J is TRBJ1-1; D is possibly TRBD1 (6 bases). V was pared by 6 bases and J by 4 bases, with 9 bases between. CDR1 is MNHEY, CDR2 SVGAGI, per germline. The CDR3 contains 12 residues. CDR3 sequence reads: CASRARGTEAFF. In DNA, the CDR3 is TGTGCCAGCAGAGCCAGGGGCACTGAAGCTTTCTTT.

This clone was counted between two and nine times. The chain combines TRBV28 with TRBJ2-7; the D is unclear. The CDR3 has 13 amino acids. Germline loops: CDR1 MDHEN, CDR2 SYDVKM. V dropped 3 bases and J dropped 2 bases, with 8 bases sitting between them. The CDR3 protein is CASSFSYPYEQYF. For the CDR3, the DNA is TGTGCCAGCAGTTTTAGCTATCCCTACGAGCAGTACTTC.

This chain links TRBV30 with TRBJ1-5; 7 bases map to TRBD1. The V gene end was trimmed by 5 bases and the J gene end by 0 bases; junction bases not matched to a gene: 16. The CDR3 is 18 amino acids. CDR1 and CDR2 (germline): GTSNPN, SVGIG (reference sequence). DNA for the CDR3: TGTGCCTGGTCCTCTCTGGAACAGGGGTCTTATAGCAATCAGCCCCAGCATTTT. This encodes CAWSSLEQGSYSNQPQHF.

The chain links TRBV5-1 to TRBJ2-3, with TRBD1 matching 9 bases. Looked up from germline, CDR1 is SGHRS and CDR2 is YFSETQ. This CDR3 contains 14 residues. J lost 4 bases, V lost 6 bases, and 6 bases had no gene match. The CDR3 is CASKGQGTADTQYF. The CDR3 nucleotides are TGCGCCAGCAAGGGACAGGGAACGGCAGATACGCAGTATTTT.

This clone was counted a single time. This chain links TRBV6-5 with TRBJ2-3; TRBD1 agrees at 8 bases. The junction had 8 bases not matched to a gene; V was cut back by 7 bases and J by 5 bases. CDR1 and CDR2 from the germline V gene are MNHEY and SVGAGI. This CDR3 has 14 residues. For the CDR3, the DNA is TGTGCCAGCAAGAGCGCAGGGGGCAAAGATACGCAGTATTTT. Translated, it gives CASKSAGGKDTQYF.

The V gene is TRBV3-1 (or the pseudogene TRBV3-2), the J gene TRBJ2-7; the D gene is possibly TRBD1 (6 bases). This CDR3 has 16 amino acids. Germline-derived CDR1 and CDR2 are LGHDT and YNNKEL (reference sequence). Trimming pared 6 bases from V and 3 bases from J, leaving 21 bases between. The CDR3 reads CASRVEGVPRCYEQYV. CDR3 coding DNA: TGTGCCAGCAGAGTAGAGGGGGTTCCCCGATGCTACGAGCAGTACGTC.

This clone was seen only once. The CDR3 loop reads CASSLQPTKAEAFF. CDR3 coding DNA: TGCGCCAGCAGCTTGCAACCGACTAAGGCTGAAGCTTTCTTT. The J gene is TRBJ1-1, the V gene TRBV5-1; D unresolved. The CDR3 contains 14 residues. The germline CDR1 and CDR2 sequences are SGHRS and YFSETQ. Deletions cut 1 base from V and 6 bases from J, with 13 bases between.

This sequence joins TRBV11-1 and TRBJ2-1, with D possibly being TRBD1 (5 bases). Between the trimmed V and J ends, which lost 4 bases and 3 bases, there was a span of 13 bases. The CDR3 loop spans 15 amino acids. Per the germline V gene, CDR1 is SGHAT and CDR2 is FQDESV (reference sequence). The CDR3 DNA reads TGTGCCAGCAGCTACATTTGGGGCGTCTACAATGAGCAGTTCTTC. Protein: CASSYIWGVYNEQFF.

The genes are TRBV11-3 and TRBJ1-1, with TRBD1 matching over 11 bases. The V segment lost 5 bases and the J segment 14 bases; nucleotides outside the gene matches: 10. The CDR3 spans 13 residues. Germline V gene sequence: CDR1 SGHNT, CDR2 YENEEA. The CDR3 loop is CASSMDRGQDIFF. DNA for the CDR3: TGTGCCAGCAGCATGGACAGGGGGCAGGATATATTCTTT.

The chain has TRBV29-1 and TRBJ2-7; D gene ambiguous. V dropped 6 bases and J dropped 0 bases, with 9 bases sitting between them. The CDR3 sequence is 12 residues long. Germline CDR1 and CDR2: SQVTM and ANQGSEA. The CDR3 region is CSVYGSSYEQYF. In nucleotides, the CDR3 is TGCAGCGTCTACGGGTCCTCCTACGAGCAGTACTTC.

V usage is TRBV10-1 and J usage is TRBJ2-3, with D hard to call. Trimming shortened V by 2 bases and J by 0 bases, and 15 bases separated the two germline ends. The germline gives CDR1 WNHNN, CDR2 SYGVQD (reference sequence). This CDR3 has 17 residues. CDR3 region: CASSEGLFPPSTDTQYF. The CDR3 nucleotides are TGCGCCAGCAGTGAGGGCCTCTTTCCCCCTAGCACAGATACGCAGTATTTT.

The V call is TRBV15, the J call TRBJ2-3; 10 bases match TRBD1. Germline assignment: CDR1 LNHNV and CDR2 YYDKDF (reference sequence). Germline trimming cut 0 bases from V and 1 base from J; bases unmatched to any gene: 7. The length of the CDR3 is 18 residues. The chain's CDR3 is CATSRDWRGTGGTDTQYF. The CDR3 nucleotides are TGTGCCACCAGCAGAGATTGGCGTGGGACAGGGGGCACAGATACGCAGTATTTT.

This sequence joins TRBV7-2 and TRBJ1-4, with D unresolved. The CDR3 length is 16 residues. V shed 4 bases and J shed 4 bases, with 16 bases lying between them. CDR1 is SGHTA, CDR2 FQGNSA, per germline. The CDR3 DNA sequence: TGTGCCAGCAGCTACCCTCCTTCAGGAGGTAATGAAAAACTGTTTTTT. Translated, it gives CASSYPPSGGNEKLFF.

This clone was seen a few times. The chain employs TRBV18 and TRBJ1-6; 7 nucleotides match TRBD1. Germline V gene lookup returns CDR1 KGHSH and CDR2 LQKENI. The ends lost 4 bases at V and 5 bases at J; junction bases unmatched: 5. This CDR3 is 15 amino acids long. The CDR3 protein is CASSLGTADNSPLHF. The CDR3 nucleotides read TGTGCCAGCTCACTGGGGACAGCTGATAATTCACCCCTCCACTTT.

This clone was seen once. The chain combines TRBV9 with TRBJ2-5; 10 nucleotides match TRBD1. The length of the CDR3 is 17 residues. Losses at the gene ends were 0 bases for V and 5 bases for J; bases not matched to a gene: 10. The germline V gene has CDR1 SGDLS and CDR2 YYNGEE. In DNA form, the CDR3 reads TGTGCCAGCAGCGTAGACTCGGGACAGGGGTCACGGGAGACCCAGTACTTC. The encoded protein is CASSVDSGQGSRETQYF.

The chain uses TRBV19 and TRBJ2-3; a weak D match, TRBD2 (5 bases). The CDR3 extends over 13 amino acids. V was clipped by 5 bases and J by 0 bases, with 6 bases between them. Germline-derived CDR1 and CDR2 are LNHDA and SQIVND (reference sequence). This CDR3 reads CASSEGSTDTQYF. For the CDR3, the DNA is TGTGCCAGTAGTGAGGGAAGCACAGATACGCAGTATTTT.

This chain's CDR3 is CASSYPSAPGELFF. Written as DNA, the CDR3 is TGTGCCAGCAGTTACCCTAGCGCCCCCGGGGAGCTGTTTTTT. The chain joins TRBV6-6 to TRBJ2-2; TRBD2 is a possible D gene (6 bases). The length of the CDR3 is 14 residues. Trimming took off 2 bases at V and 6 bases at J, with 10 bases between the two ends. The germline gives CDR1 MNHNY, CDR2 SVGAGI (reference sequence).